The 18 T cell receptor beta chains below were found in one sample sequenced in a study of cytomegalovirus exposure and HLA in healthy donors. Primers for the PCR totalled 60 Vbeta and 13 Jbeta. Clones were read by immunoSEQ multiplex PCR, and TCRdb kept only the in-frame ones, dropping some. The sample carries 55,000 to 80,000 clones, around 72% recorded once. Sequencing input: PBMCs. The receptors were sampled from a woman in her twenties or thirties in good health and CMV-seropositive.

The chain joins TRBV30 to TRBJ2-2, with 8 positions matching TRBD2. This CDR3 has 15 residues. Germline trimming cut 0 bases from V and 6 bases from J; bases unmatched to any gene: 6. Germline V gives CDR1 GTSNPN, CDR2 SVGIG (reference sequence). CDR3 sequence: CAWSVKRETPGELFF. The CDR3 nucleotides are TGTGCCTGGAGTGTAAAGCGGGAGACCCCCGGGGAGCTGTTTTTT.

The rearrangement joins TRBV5-1 to TRBJ2-3; tentatively, D is TRBD2 (6 bases). The CDR3 consists of 16 residues. CDR1 SGHRS and CDR2 YFSETQ come from the germline V gene. Trimming stripped 3 bases from V and 2 bases from J, with 16 bases between. The CDR3 reads CASSYRGTEYTDTQYF. In DNA, the CDR3 is TGCGCCAGCAGCTACCGGGGGACGGAATACACAGATACGCAGTATTTT.

The chain recombines TRBV18 with TRBJ2-2, with D hard to call. CDR3 length: 17 amino acids. Deletions cut 6 bases from V and 0 bases from J, with 17 bases between. Germline V gene lookup returns CDR1 KGHSH and CDR2 LQKENI. The CDR3 here is CASSPAGVAANTGELFF. In DNA, the CDR3 is TGTGCCAGCTCTCCGGCCGGAGTTGCCGCGAACACCGGGGAGCTGTTTTTT.

V and J are TRBV30 and TRBJ2-2, with 9 positions matching TRBD1. CDR1 is GTSNPN and CDR2 is SVGIG in the germline V gene (reference sequence). This CDR3 spans 15 amino acids. V gave up 0 bases and J gave up 5 bases; unmatched junction bases: 4. This chain's CDR3 is CAWSVRDRVTGELFF. CDR3 DNA sequence: TGTGCCTGGAGTGTACGGGACAGGGTAACCGGGGAGCTGTTTTTT.

This chain links TRBV2 with TRBJ2-1, with 10 bases identical to TRBD2. Trimming at V came to 2 bases and at J to 5 bases, leaving 3 bases not matched to a gene. The CDR3 loop spans 15 amino acids. The germline gives CDR1 SNHLY, CDR2 FYNNEI. The CDR3 DNA reads as TGTGCCAGCAGTGAAATACTAGCGGGGAACAATGAGCAGTTCTTC. Its protein is CASSEILAGNNEQFF.

The V gene is TRBV5-1, the J gene TRBJ1-1; 7 nucleotides match TRBD1. With 4 bases clipped from V and 1 base from J, the junction kept 7 bases outside the gene matches. The CDR3 runs 15 residues. Per the germline V gene, CDR1 is SGHRS and CDR2 is YFSETQ. CDR3 DNA sequence: TGCGCCAGCAGCCCTGCCGGGACAGAGAACACTGAAGCTTTCTTT. Its translation: CASSPAGTENTEAFF. The full variable domain, in which reference TRBV5-1 and TRBJ1-1 provide the parts outside the CDR3, is KAGVTQTPRYLIKTRGQQVTLSCSPISGHRSVSWYQQTPGQGLQFLFEYFSETQRNKGNFPGRFSGRQFSNSRSEMNVSTLELGDSALYLCASSPAGTENTEAFFGQGTRLTVV.

The chain uses TRBV6-5 and TRBJ1-2; TRBD1 matches 8 bases. This CDR3 comprises 16 residues. Germline V gene sequence: CDR1 MNHEY, CDR2 SVGAGI. V lost 0 bases and J lost 4; bases outside the gene matches: 7. CDR3 protein: CASSYSPGQGGYGYTF. The CDR3 DNA is TGTGCCAGCAGTTACTCACCAGGACAGGGAGGCTATGGCTACACCTTC.

This clone was observed a handful of times. The gene calls are TRBV30 and TRBJ1-4, with 8 bases matching TRBD1. After removal of 0 bases from V and 7 bases from J, the junction contained 4 bases not matched to a gene. Per the germline V gene, CDR1 is GTSNPN and CDR2 is SVGIG (reference sequence). The CDR3 sequence is 14 residues long. The CDR3, as DNA: TGTGCCTGGAGTGTACGACAGGGGTCTGAAAAACTGTTTTTT. Its protein is CAWSVRQGSEKLFF.

The CDR3 is CASRKTSGSYNEQFF. The CDR3 DNA reads TGTGCCAGCCGAAAGACTAGCGGGAGCTACAATGAGCAGTTCTTC. The J gene is TRBJ2-1, the V gene TRBV5-6; 12 bases fit TRBD2. The germline CDR1 and CDR2 sequences are SGHDT and YYEEEE. The CDR3 runs 15 residues. The junction had 5 bases not matched to a gene; V was cut back by 7 bases and J by 3 bases.

This clone was detected many times. This chain uses TRBV6-6 with TRBJ2-7, with 9 bases lining up with TRBD1. The CDR3 has 11 residues. CDR1 and CDR2 (germline): MNHNY, SVGAGI (reference sequence). The CDR3 spells CGTGETYEQYF. The CDR3 nucleotides read TGTGGGACAGGGGAAACCTACGAGCAGTACTTC.

The V gene is TRBV5-1, the J gene TRBJ2-5; 7 bases align to TRBD1. Germline V CDR1 and CDR2: SGHRS, YFSETQ. The ends lost 4 bases at V and 1 base at J; junction bases unmatched: 7. CDR3 size: 15 residues. In DNA, the CDR3 is TGCGCCAGCAGCCCGACAGGGAAGGCCCAAGAGACCCAGTACTTC. This sequence encodes CASSPTGKAQETQYF.

The gene calls are TRBV6-6 and TRBJ2-3; TRBD2 matches 11 bases. The CDR3 length is 16 residues. The V gene's germline CDR1 is MNHNY and CDR2 SVGAGI (reference sequence). V was clipped by 8 bases and J by 8 bases; unmatched bases: 15. The CDR3 sequence is CASGASGRPSPGTQYF. The CDR3 DNA follows: TGTGCCAGCGGGGCTAGCGGGAGGCCTAGTCCGGGTACGCAGTATTTT.

This chain joins TRBV6-1 and TRBJ1-5; no firm D call. This CDR3 spans 16 amino acids. CDR1 and CDR2 (germline): MNHNS, SASEGT. The ends were cut back, 2 bases at V and 4 bases at J, with 15 bases in the middle. The DNA of the CDR3 is TGTGCCAGCAGTGAAATCCGTGCAGGTGAGAATCAGCCCCAGCATTTT. Protein product: CASSEIRAGENQPQHF.

The V call is TRBV5-4, the J call TRBJ2-1; 11 nucleotides match TRBD2. CDR1 is SGHNT, CDR2 YYREEE, per germline (reference sequence). V gave up 7 bases and J gave up 0 bases; unmatched junction bases: 9. This CDR3 comprises 17 residues. This CDR3 reads CASSLAGGRSSYNEQFF. In nucleotides, the CDR3 is TGTGCCAGCTCCCTAGCGGGAGGCCGCAGCTCCTACAATGAGCAGTTCTTC.

The chain couples TRBV6-5 to TRBJ1-2; a weak D match, TRBD1 (5 bases). V was shortened by 6 bases and J by 3 bases, with 11 bases between the two germline ends. The germline gives CDR1 MNHEY, CDR2 SVGAGI. The CDR3 runs to 13 residues. CDR3 sequence: CASSPGGYYGYTF. For the CDR3, the DNA is TGTGCCAGCAGCCCGGGGGGGTACTATGGCTACACCTTC.

The chain combines TRBV7-9 with TRBJ2-1; TRBD2 aligns across 8 bases. The CDR3 has 17 residues. V lost 1 base to trimming and J lost 2 bases; unmatched junction nucleotides: 7. CDR1 is SEHNR and CDR2 is FQNEAQ in the germline V gene (reference sequence). The CDR3: CASSLVSSGRAYNEQFF. DNA for the CDR3: TGTGCCAGCAGCTTAGTATCAAGCGGGAGAGCCTACAATGAGCAGTTCTTC.

This clone was picked up a small number of times. The chain has TRBV6-1 and TRBJ1-6; 10 nucleotides agree with TRBD1. CDR1 MNHNS and CDR2 SASEGT come from the germline V gene. CDR3 length: 15 amino acids. Losses at the gene ends were 0 bases for V and 10 bases for J; bases not matched to a gene: 3. DNA of the CDR3: TGTGCCAGCAGTGAAGCCGGGACAGGGGCGTCACCCCTCCACTTT. The encoded protein is CASSEAGTGASPLHF.

The CDR3 DNA reads as TGCGCCAGCAGCTTGGCCGGGGCTAGCGGGTCTACCTACGAGCAGTACTTC. This encodes CASSLAGASGSTYEQYF. The chain links TRBV5-1 to TRBJ2-7; 8 positions match TRBD2. J was trimmed by 2 bases and V by 0 bases; bases with no gene match: 10. The CDR3 loop spans 17 amino acids. Germline-derived CDR1 and CDR2 are SGHRS and YFSETQ.